This TCR beta chain stems from a study of shared clonotypes between healthy human individuals. Study context: The cohort had two women and a few men, ages 18 to 49.

V lost 7 bases to trimming and J lost 4 bases; unmatched junction nucleotides: 8. CDR1 SQVTM and CDR2 ANQGSEA come from the germline V gene. The CDR3 runs to 14 residues. General observations from the study: Compared with clonotypes that all four donors shared, non-shared clonotypes had lower generation probabilities. The naive CD4 repertoires of a few donors were compared, and approximately 5.3% of clonotypes were shared.

Repertoires were generated with immunoSEQ multiplex PCR, while TCRdb's copy carries only in-frame clones and drops some. In the table there are 550,000 to 650,000 clones, approximately 96% of which are singletons. CD45RO-negative cells were positively selected for CCR7, leaving out terminally differentiated effector memory CD45RA+ cells. With respect to this clone: Its antigen is unidentified.

The genes are TRBV29-1 and TRBJ2-3, with 10 bases that match TRBD1. The TCR was taken from a woman younger than 45 in good health. Sequenced: naive CD8+ T cells sorted from blood. The CDR3 DNA is TGCAGCGCCCGAGGACAGGGGGGAGCAGATACGCAGTATTTT. Its protein product is CSARGQGGADTQYF.